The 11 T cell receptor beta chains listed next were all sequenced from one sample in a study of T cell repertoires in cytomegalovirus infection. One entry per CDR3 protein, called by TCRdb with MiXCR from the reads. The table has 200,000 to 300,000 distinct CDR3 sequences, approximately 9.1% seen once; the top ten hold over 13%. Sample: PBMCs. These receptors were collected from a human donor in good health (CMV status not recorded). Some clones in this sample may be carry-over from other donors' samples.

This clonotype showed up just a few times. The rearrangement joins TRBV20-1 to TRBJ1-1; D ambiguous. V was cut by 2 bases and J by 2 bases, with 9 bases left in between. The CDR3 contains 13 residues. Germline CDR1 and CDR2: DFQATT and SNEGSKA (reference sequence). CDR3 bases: TGCAGTGCTAGATCGCCAGTTAACACTGAAGCTTTCTTT. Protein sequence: CSARSPVNTEAFF.

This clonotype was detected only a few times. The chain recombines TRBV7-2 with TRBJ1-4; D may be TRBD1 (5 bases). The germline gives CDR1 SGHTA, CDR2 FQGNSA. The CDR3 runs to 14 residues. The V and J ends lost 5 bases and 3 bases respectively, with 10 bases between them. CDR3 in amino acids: CASSPGRPNEKLFF. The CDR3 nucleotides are TGTGCCAGCAGCCCGGGACGCCCTAATGAAAAACTGTTTTTT.

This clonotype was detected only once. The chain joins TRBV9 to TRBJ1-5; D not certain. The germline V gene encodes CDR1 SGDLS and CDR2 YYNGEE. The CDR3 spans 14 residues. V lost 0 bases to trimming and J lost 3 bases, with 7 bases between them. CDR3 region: CASSVGRVNQPQHF. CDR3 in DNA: TGTGCCAGCAGCGTAGGACGGGTCAATCAGCCCCAGCATTTT.

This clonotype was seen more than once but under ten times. This chain's CDR3 is CASSLARLAGQFF. As DNA, the CDR3 is TGTGCCAGCAGCTTAGCGCGATTAGCGGGGCAGTTCTTC. This chain joins TRBV7-2 and TRBJ2-1, with 7 bases fitting TRBD2. The CDR3 has 13 residues. Unmatched junction bases numbered 5, after V lost 0 bases and J lost 12 bases. Germline V lookup: CDR1 SGHTA, CDR2 FQGNSA.

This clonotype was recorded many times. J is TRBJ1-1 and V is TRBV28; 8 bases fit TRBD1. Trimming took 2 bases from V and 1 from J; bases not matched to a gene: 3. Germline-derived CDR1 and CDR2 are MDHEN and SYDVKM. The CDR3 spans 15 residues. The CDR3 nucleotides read TGTGCCAGCAGTTTAGTTGGGACAGGGAACACTGAAGCTTTCTTT. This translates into CASSLVGTGNTEAFF.

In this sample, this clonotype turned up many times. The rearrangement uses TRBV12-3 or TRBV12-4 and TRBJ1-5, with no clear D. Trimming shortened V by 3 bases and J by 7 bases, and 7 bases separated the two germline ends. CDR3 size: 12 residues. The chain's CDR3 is CASSFRRQPQHF. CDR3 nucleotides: TGTGCCAGCAGTTTTCGTCGGCAGCCCCAGCATTTT.

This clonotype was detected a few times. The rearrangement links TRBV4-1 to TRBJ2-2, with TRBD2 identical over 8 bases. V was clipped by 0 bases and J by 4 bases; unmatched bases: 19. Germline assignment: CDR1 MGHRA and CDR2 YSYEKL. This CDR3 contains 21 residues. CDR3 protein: CASSQDSDAAESGRFTGELFF. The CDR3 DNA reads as TGCGCCAGCAGCCAAGACTCGGATGCCGCTGAGAGCGGGAGATTCACCGGGGAGCTGTTTTTT.

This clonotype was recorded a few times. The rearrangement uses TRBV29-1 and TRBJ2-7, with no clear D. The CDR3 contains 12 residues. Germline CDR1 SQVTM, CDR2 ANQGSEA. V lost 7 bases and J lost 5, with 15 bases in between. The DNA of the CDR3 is TGCAGCGGGCGGACGGGTCTCCACGAGCAGTACTTC. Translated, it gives CSGRTGLHEQYF.

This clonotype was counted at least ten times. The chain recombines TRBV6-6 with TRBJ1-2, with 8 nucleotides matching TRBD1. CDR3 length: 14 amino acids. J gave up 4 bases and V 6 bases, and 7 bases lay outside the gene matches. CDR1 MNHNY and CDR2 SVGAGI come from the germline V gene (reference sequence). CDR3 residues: CASRRQGTLYGYTF. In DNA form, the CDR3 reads TGTGCCAGCAGACGACAGGGGACCCTCTATGGCTACACCTTC.

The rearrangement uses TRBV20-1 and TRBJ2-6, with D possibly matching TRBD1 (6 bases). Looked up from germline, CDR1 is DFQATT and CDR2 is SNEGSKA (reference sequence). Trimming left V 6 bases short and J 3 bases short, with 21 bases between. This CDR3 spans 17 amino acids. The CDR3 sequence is CSAIPLQGRVGANVLTF. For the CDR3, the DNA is TGCAGTGCCATACCATTACAGGGCCGTGTTGGGGCCAACGTCCTGACTTTC.

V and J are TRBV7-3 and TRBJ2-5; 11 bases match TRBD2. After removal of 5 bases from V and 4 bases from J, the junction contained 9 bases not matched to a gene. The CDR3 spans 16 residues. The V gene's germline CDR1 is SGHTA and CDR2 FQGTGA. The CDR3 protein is CASSGSGTSGRETQYF. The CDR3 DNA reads TGTGCCAGCAGCGGTTCCGGGACTAGCGGACGAGAGACCCAGTACTTC. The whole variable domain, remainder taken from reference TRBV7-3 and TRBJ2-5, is GAGVSQTPSNKVTEKGKYVELRCDPISGHTALYWYRQSLGQGPEFLIYFQGTGAADDSGLPNDRFFAVRPEGSVSTLKIQRTERGDSAVYLCASSGSGTSGRETQYFGPGTRLLVL.